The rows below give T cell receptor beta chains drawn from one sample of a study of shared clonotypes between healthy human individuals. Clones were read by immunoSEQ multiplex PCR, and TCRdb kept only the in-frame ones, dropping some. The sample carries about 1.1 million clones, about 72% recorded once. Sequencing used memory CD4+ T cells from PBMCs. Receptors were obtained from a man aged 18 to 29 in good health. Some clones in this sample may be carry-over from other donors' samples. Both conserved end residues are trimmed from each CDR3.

CDR3: ASSLLAASSYEQY
length: 13
V: TRBV5-1
J: TRBJ2-7

CDR3: ASKTSGRTDTQY
length: 12
V: TRBV27
J: TRBJ2-3

CDR3: ASSSRGNQGQETQY
length: 14
V: TRBV7-9
J: TRBJ2-5

CDR3: ASSRVGGFRETQY
length: 13
V: TRBV11-3
J: TRBJ2-5

CDR3: ASSLFLFQDTQY
length: 12
V: TRBV5-1
J: TRBJ2-5

CDR3: ASSFGQTDTQY
length: 11
V: TRBV7-9
J: TRBJ2-3

CDR3: ASSLGRNQPQH
length: 11
V: TRBV7-9
J: TRBJ1-5

CDR3: ASSLAGLASTDTQY
length: 14
V: TRBV7-8
J: TRBJ2-3

CDR3: ASSSFAGEDNEQF
length: 13
V: TRBV2
J: TRBJ2-1

CDR3: ASSSGQRTDTQY
length: 12
V: TRBV5-4
J: TRBJ2-3

CDR3: AWSVWQTEF
length: 9
V: TRBV30
J: TRBJ2-1

CDR3: ASSLRGSAEAF
length: 11
V: TRBV11-1
J: TRBJ1-1

CDR3: ASREGEERTDTQY
length: 13
V: TRBV6-1
J: TRBJ2-3

CDR3: ASSVDPATSYNEQF
length: 14
V: TRBV9
J: TRBJ2-1

CDR3: ASSLRDRATGELF
length: 13
V: TRBV5-4
J: TRBJ2-2

CDR3: ASSIGGRTINQPQH
length: 14
V: TRBV19
J: TRBJ1-5

CDR3: ASSHDNSPLH
length: 10
V: TRBV7-9
J: TRBJ1-6

CDR3: ASSTRGSGELF
length: 11
V: TRBV7-3
J: TRBJ2-2

CDR3: ASSEEGGITDTQY
length: 13
V: TRBV6-1
J: TRBJ2-3

CDR3: ATSSGPRGEQY
length: 11
V: TRBV15
J: TRBJ2-7

CDR3: ASGGRGSYNEQF
length: 12
V: TRBV19
J: TRBJ2-1

CDR3: ASSLSGSYNEQF
length: 12
V: TRBV5-5
J: TRBJ2-1

CDR3: ASSEGWDRERGYT
length: 13
V: TRBV6-1
J: TRBJ1-2

CDR3: ASSFLRIAQETQY
length: 13
V: TRBV7-9
J: TRBJ2-5

CDR3: ASSLPGLAGVYNEQF
length: 15
V: TRBV27
J: TRBJ2-1

CDR3: ASSITMANYGYT
length: 12
V: TRBV19
J: TRBJ1-2

CDR3: ASSSRRGLETQY
length: 12
V: TRBV28
J: TRBJ2-5

CDR3: ASRAGQDQPQH
length: 11
V: TRBV2
J: TRBJ1-5

CDR3: ASSLALPGIAEAF
length: 13
V: TRBV5-1
J: TRBJ1-1

CDR3: ASSYNTGEETQY
length: 12
V: TRBV7-8
J: TRBJ2-5

CDR3: ASSLARGTASSGANVLT
length: 17
V: TRBV5-1
J: TRBJ2-6

CDR3: ASSAGATYEQY
length: 11
V: TRBV2
J: TRBJ2-7

CDR3: ASSWPTSGSRTGELF
length: 15
V: TRBV4-2
J: TRBJ2-2

CDR3: ASSLPPGKLF
length: 10
V: TRBV27
J: TRBJ1-4

CDR3: ASSLTGGDGYT
length: 11
V: TRBV7-9
J: TRBJ1-2

CDR3: ASRGGQNTDTQY
length: 12
V: TRBV2
J: TRBJ2-3

CDR3: ASTQGGGLAYNEQY
length: 14
V: TRBV7-2
J: TRBJ2-7

CDR3: ASSGWTGTNEKLF
length: 13
V: TRBV28
J: TRBJ1-4

CDR3: SVGGQGAGETQY
length: 12
V: TRBV29-1
J: TRBJ2-5

CDR3: ASSRPGDGANVLT
length: 13
V: TRBV5-4
J: TRBJ2-6

CDR3: ASSLTGGVTEAF
length: 12
V: TRBV5-4
J: TRBJ1-1

CDR3: ASSLFSGTRNPNEQF
length: 15
V: TRBV27
J: TRBJ2-1

CDR3: ASSLLSGNEQF
length: 11
V: TRBV5-1
J: TRBJ2-1

CDR3: ASSFYWRGPGSNQPQH
length: 16
V: TRBV19
J: TRBJ1-5

CDR3: ASSQRGFGDSFIKLF
length: 15
V: TRBV4-1
J: TRBJ1-4

CDR3: SVLGGNEKLF
length: 10
V: TRBV29-1
J: TRBJ1-4

CDR3: AWSPHSGQGETQY
length: 13
V: TRBV30
J: TRBJ2-5

CDR3: ASSKDRRGCDYGYT
length: 14
V: TRBV21-1
J: TRBJ1-2

CDR3: AISLAGAAYNEQF
length: 13
V: TRBV10-3
J: TRBJ2-1

CDR3: ASSPSGFGDTQY
length: 12
V: TRBV18
J: TRBJ2-3

CDR3: ASSGGTGVGEKLF
length: 13
V: TRBV5-6
J: TRBJ1-4